A single sample gave rise to the 5 T cell receptor beta chains below, sequenced in a study of cytomegalovirus exposure and HLA in healthy donors. Only in-frame clones appear in the TCRdb table, and some are missing; sequencing was by immunoSEQ multiplex PCR. Among approximately 160,000 clones, 80% to 85% were seen once, and the ten largest hold roughly 10%. Sequenced input: PBMCs. Source of these receptors: a man younger than 45 in good health and CMV-seropositive.

V and J are TRBV6-5 and TRBJ1-5, with D maybe TRBD1 (6 bases). The CDR3 totals 12 residues. The germline V gene has CDR1 MNHEY and CDR2 SVGAGI. Trimming took 0 bases from V and 12 from J, leaving 9 bases between them. DNA of the CDR3: TGTGCCAGCAGTTACTCCAACAGGGACCAGCATTTT. This encodes CASSYSNRDQHF.

This clone was counted between two and nine times. This chain joins TRBV29-1 and TRBJ1-2, with 8 positions matching TRBD1. Germline loops: CDR1 SQVTM, CDR2 ANQGSEA. Trimming removed 2 bases from V and 5 bases from J; junction bases left unmatched: 4. The CDR3 has 13 residues. This CDR3 reads CSVEPRTGYGYTF. As DNA, the CDR3 is TGCAGCGTTGAACCTCGGACAGGGTATGGCTACACCTTC. The entire variable domain, with the rest obtained from reference TRBV29-1 and TRBJ1-2, is as follows: SAVISQKPSRDICQRGTSLTIQCQVDSQVTMMFWYRQQPGQSLTLIATANQGSEATYESGFVIDKFPISRPNLTFSTLTVSNMSPEDSSIYLCSVEPRTGYGYTFGSGTRLTVV.

The chain combines TRBV19 with TRBJ2-5, with 9 nucleotides matching TRBD2. The V and J ends lost 3 bases and 1 base, in that order; junction bases with no gene match: 9. Germline CDR1 LNHDA, CDR2 SQIVND (reference sequence). CDR3 length: 17 residues. The CDR3 loop is CASSINSGSPLQETQYF. The CDR3 DNA is TGTGCCAGTAGTATTAATAGCGGGAGCCCCCTCCAAGAGACCCAGTACTTC.

This clone showed up just once. The chain has TRBV7-6 and TRBJ2-7, with 10 bases lining up with TRBD1. The V gene's germline CDR1 is SGHVS and CDR2 FNYEAQ. CDR3 length: 14 amino acids. J was trimmed by 7 bases and V by 4 bases; bases with no gene match: 7. The CDR3 region has the DNA TGTGCCAGCAGCTCCGGGACAGGGGCAGGTGAGCAGTACTTC. Translation gives CASSSGTGAGEQYF.

The V call is TRBV5-1, the J call TRBJ2-3; the match to TRBD1 covers 8 bases. The trim removed 3 bases at V and 2 bases at J, leaving 2 bases unmatched. This CDR3 has 14 amino acids. Germline CDR1 SGHRS, CDR2 YFSETQ. The CDR3 region is CASSWGQDTDTQYF. CDR3 DNA sequence: TGCGCCAGCAGCTGGGGACAGGACACAGATACGCAGTATTTT.